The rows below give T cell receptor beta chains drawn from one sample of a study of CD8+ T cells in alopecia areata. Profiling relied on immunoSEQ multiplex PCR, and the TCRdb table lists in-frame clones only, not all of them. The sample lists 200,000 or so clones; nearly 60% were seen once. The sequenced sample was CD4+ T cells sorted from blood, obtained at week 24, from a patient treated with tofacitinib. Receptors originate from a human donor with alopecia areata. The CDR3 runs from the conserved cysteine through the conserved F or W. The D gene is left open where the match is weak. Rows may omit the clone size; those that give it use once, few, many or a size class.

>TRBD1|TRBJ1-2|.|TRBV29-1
CSVDTTQGARRWGYTF
TGCAGCGTTGATACCACACAGGGGGCGCGGCGGTGGGGCTACACCTTC
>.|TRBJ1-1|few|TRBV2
CASTSPSQGNTEAFF
TGTGCCAGCACCTCCCCCTCACAGGGGAACACTGAAGCTTTCTTT
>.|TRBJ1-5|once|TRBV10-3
CAISEAGQLNQPQHF
TGTGCCATCAGTGAGGCTGGACAGCTGAATCAGCCCCAGCATTTT
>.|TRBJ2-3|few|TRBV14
CASSQDLTDTQYF
TGTGCCAGCAGCCAAGATCTCACAGATACGCAGTATTTT
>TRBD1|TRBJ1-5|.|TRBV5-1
CASSLGTGRQPQHF
TGCGCCAGCAGCCTTGGGACAGGGCGACAGCCCCAGCATTTT
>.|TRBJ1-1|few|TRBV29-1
CSAGVLNTEAFF
TGCAGCGCGGGGGTTCTGAACACTGAAGCTTTCTTT
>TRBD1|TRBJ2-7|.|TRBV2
CASSGAGGTSYEQYF
TGTGCCAGCAGTGGGGCAGGGGGAACCTCCTACGAGCAGTACTTC
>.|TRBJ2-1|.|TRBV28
CASSFYRGRRGGGEQFF
TGTGCCAGCAGTTTTTATCGGGGACGAAGGGGCGGTGGTGAGCAGTTCTTC
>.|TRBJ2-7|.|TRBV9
CASSVVGSPGEQYF
TGTGCCAGCAGCGTCGTTGGGTCCCCCGGGGAGCAGTACTTC
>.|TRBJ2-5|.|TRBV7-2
CASSLRAPVQETQYF
TGTGCCAGCAGCTTAAGGGCGCCAGTTCAAGAGACCCAGTACTTC
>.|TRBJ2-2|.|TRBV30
CAWSASANTGELFF
TGTGCCTGGAGTGCGTCGGCGAACACCGGGGAGCTGTTTTTT
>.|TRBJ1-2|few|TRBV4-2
CASSQDVEPGGVGYGYTF
TGTGCCAGCAGCCAAGATGTCGAGCCCGGGGGAGTGGGCTATGGCTACACCTTC
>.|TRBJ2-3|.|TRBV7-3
CASSADSYTDTQYF
TGTGCCAGCAGCGCAGACAGTTACACAGATACGCAGTATTTT
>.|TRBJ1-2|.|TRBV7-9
CASEQWDGYGYTF
TGTGCCAGCGAGCAGTGGGACGGGTATGGCTACACCTTC
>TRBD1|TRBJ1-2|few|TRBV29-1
CSVDRGDGYTF
TGCAGCGTTGACAGGGGGGATGGCTACACCTTC
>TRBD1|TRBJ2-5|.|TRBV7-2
CASSLGRTGYQETQYF
TGTGCCAGCAGCTTAGGGAGGACAGGGTACCAGGAGACCCAGTACTTC
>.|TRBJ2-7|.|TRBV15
CATSRGDTYEQYF
TGTGCCACCAGCAGGGGAGACACCTACGAGCAGTACTTC
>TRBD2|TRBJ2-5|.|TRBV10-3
CAISSKSGTSGETQYF
TGTGCCATCAGTTCAAAATCCGGGACTAGTGGCGAGACCCAGTACTTC
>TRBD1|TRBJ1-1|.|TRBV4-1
CASTPGTGGNTEAFF
TGCGCCAGCACCCCGGGGACAGGGGGAAACACTGAAGCTTTCTTT
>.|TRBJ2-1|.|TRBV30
CAWTQGLGNEQFF
TGTGCCTGGACACAGGGACTCGGCAATGAGCAGTTCTTC
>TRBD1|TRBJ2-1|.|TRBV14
CASSESPGQQQFF
TGTGCCAGCAGCGAAAGTCCGGGACAGCAGCAGTTCTTC
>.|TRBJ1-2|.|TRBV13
CASSPYTKTYGYTF
TGTGCCAGCAGCCCCTACACGAAAACCTATGGCTACACCTTC
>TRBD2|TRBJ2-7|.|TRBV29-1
CSVELSREGYEQYF
TGCAGCGTTGAACTGTCCCGGGAGGGCTACGAGCAGTACTTC
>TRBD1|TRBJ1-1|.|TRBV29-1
CSVRTGDTEAFF
TGCAGCGTCCGGACAGGAGACACTGAAGCTTTCTTT
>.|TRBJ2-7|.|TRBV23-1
CASSPDRPYEQYF
TGCGCCAGCAGTCCGGATCGCCCCTACGAGCAGTACTTC
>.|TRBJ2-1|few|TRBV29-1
CSVVRGGQFF
TGCAGCGTTGTCAGAGGAGGGCAGTTCTTC
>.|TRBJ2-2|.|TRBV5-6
CASSSPGAGELFF
TGTGCCAGCAGCTCTCCCGGGGCCGGGGAGCTGTTTTTT
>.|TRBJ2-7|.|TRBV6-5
CASSKGTTYEQYF
TGTGCCAGCAGTAAGGGGACCACCTACGAGCAGTACTTC
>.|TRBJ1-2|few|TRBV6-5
CASRLGASNYGYTF
TGTGCCAGCAGATTGGGTGCATCTAACTATGGCTACACCTTC
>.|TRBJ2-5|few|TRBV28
CASSRNGAATQYF
TGTGCCAGCAGTCGAAATGGAGCGGCTACCCAGTACTTC
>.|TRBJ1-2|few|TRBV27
CASSHTEDYGYTF
TGTGCCAGCAGTCATACAGAAGACTATGGCTACACCTTC
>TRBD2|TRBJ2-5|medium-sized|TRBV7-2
CASSQEIAGGIGETQYF
TGTGCCAGCAGCCAAGAAATAGCGGGAGGGATAGGCGAGACCCAGTACTTC
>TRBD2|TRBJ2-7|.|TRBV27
CASSPRTSGRPSYEQYF
TGTGCCAGCAGTCCGCGGACTAGCGGGAGGCCCTCCTACGAGCAGTACTTC
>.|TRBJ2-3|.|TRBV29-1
CSVEKSGETQYF
TGCAGCGTTGAAAAGTCCGGGGAGACGCAGTATTTT
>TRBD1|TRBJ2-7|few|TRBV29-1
CSVTGDRGRYEQYF
TGCAGCGTCACCGGGGACAGGGGACGCTACGAGCAGTACTTC
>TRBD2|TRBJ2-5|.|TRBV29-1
CSARTSGGETQYF
TGCAGCGCCCGGACTAGCGGGGGTGAGACCCAGTACTTC
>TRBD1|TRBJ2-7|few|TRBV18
CASSQLGTGSYEQYF
TGTGCCAGCTCCCAGCTCGGGACAGGCTCCTACGAGCAGTACTTC
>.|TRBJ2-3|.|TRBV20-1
CSARDSRESF
TGCAGTGCTAGAGACTCCCGGGAATCTTTT
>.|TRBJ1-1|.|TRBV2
CASSVLVMNTEAFF
TGTGCCAGCAGTGTGTTAGTCATGAACACTGAAGCTTTCTTT
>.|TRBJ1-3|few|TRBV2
CASSPTNSGNTIYF
TGTGCCAGCAGCCCGACGAACTCTGGAAACACCATATATTTT
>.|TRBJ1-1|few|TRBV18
CASSPGQNTEAFF
TGTGCCAGCTCACCGGGACAGAACACTGAAGCTTTCTTT
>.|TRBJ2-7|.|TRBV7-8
CASFGGRTYEQYF
TGTGCCAGCTTCGGGGGACGGACCTACGAGCAGTACTTC
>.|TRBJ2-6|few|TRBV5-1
CASSFSGGEGANVLTF
TGCGCCAGCAGCTTTTCCGGGGGCGAAGGGGCCAACGTCCTGACTTTC
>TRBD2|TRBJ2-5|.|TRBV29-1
CSVEVAGLSDAYQETQYF
TGCAGCGTTGAAGTAGCGGGGCTATCGGACGCATACCAAGAGACCCAGTACTTC
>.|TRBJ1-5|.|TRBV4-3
CASSQAGQGHRPQHF
TGCGCCAGCAGCCAAGCTGGTCAGGGACATCGGCCCCAGCATTTT
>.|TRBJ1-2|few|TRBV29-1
CSVVGVKGYTF
TGCAGCGTTGTAGGGGTGAAAGGCTACACCTTC
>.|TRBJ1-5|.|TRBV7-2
CASSLDRNQPQHF
TGTGCCAGCAGCTTAGACAGGAATCAGCCCCAGCATTTT
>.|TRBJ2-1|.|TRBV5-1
CASSLDYVNNEQFF
TGCGCCAGCAGCTTGGACTACGTAAACAATGAGCAGTTCTTC
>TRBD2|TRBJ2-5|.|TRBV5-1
CASSWGLAGGNQETQYF
TGCGCCAGCAGCTGGGGACTAGCGGGAGGCAACCAAGAGACCCAGTACTTC
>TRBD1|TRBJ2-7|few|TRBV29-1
CSGGQVGEQYF
TGCAGCGGCGGACAGGTGGGAGAGCAGTACTTC
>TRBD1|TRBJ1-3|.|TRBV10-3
CAISDENRGQDTIYF
TGTGCCATCAGTGACGAAAACAGGGGGCAGGACACCATATATTTT
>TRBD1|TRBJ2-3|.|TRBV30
CAWSVQGRGHGETQYF
TGTGCCTGGAGTGTACAGGGCAGGGGGCATGGTGAGACGCAGTATTTT
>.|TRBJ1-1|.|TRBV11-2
CANKLILNTEAFF
TGTGCCAATAAGTTAATCCTAAACACTGAAGCTTTCTTT
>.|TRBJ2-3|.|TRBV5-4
CASRGGSRPDTQYF
TGTGCCAGCAGGGGAGGAAGTCGGCCAGATACGCAGTATTTT